This TCR beta chain was captured by sequencing in a study of OX40 agonist ivuxolimab in advanced cancers. Germline V gene lookup returns CDR1 KGHSH and CDR2 LQKENI. With V trimmed by 2 bases and J by 6 bases, 0 bases remained unmatched. The CDR3 spans 13 residues. Sequencing was performed with immunoSEQ multiplex PCR; in TCRdb, only in-frame clones are kept and a portion is missing. Of around 80,000 clones in the sample, 82% were seen once. The receptor was isolated from an adult with an advanced solid tumor such as melanoma, head and neck, liver or kidney cancer. The sequenced sample was CD4+ or CD8+ T cells sorted from blood, obtained in a trial of the OX40 agonist ivuxolimab. The rearrangement links TRBV18 to TRBJ2-2; 7 bases agree with TRBD2. In DNA, the CDR3 is TGTGCCAGCTCACCAGCGGGAGCCGGGGAGCTGTTTTTT. Amino acid sequence: CASSPAGAGELFF.